This T cell receptor (beta chain) was sequenced in a study of OX40 agonist ivuxolimab in advanced cancers. Study summary: Ivuxolimab is an agonistic anti-OX40 (CD134) antibody, and patients were treated with it. Ivuxolimab doses were 0.01, 0.1, 0.3, 1.5, 3 or 10 mg/kg every 2 weeks. Notes on the study in general: In CD8+ T cells, expanded clones were on average more numerous than in CD4+.

The method was immunoSEQ multiplex PCR; TCRdb's version includes in-frame clones alone and lacks a portion of them. The top ten clones hold 0.24% of a sample with some 85,000 clones, around 87% of them seen once. Germline-derived CDR1 and CDR2 are SGHRS and YFSETQ. The CDR3 length is 14 residues. J lost 7 bases, V lost 4 bases, and 8 bases had no gene match. On this clone itself: What it binds is not known.

Autoimmune disease history or systemic immunosuppression barred patients. This receptor was identified in an adult with an advanced solid tumor such as melanoma, head and neck, liver or kidney cancer. The chain couples TRBV5-1 to TRBJ2-7; the match to TRBD1 covers 10 bases. Here the sequenced sample was CD4+ or CD8+ T cells sorted from blood, taken in a trial of the OX40 agonist ivuxolimab. Here the CDR3 reads CASSLRTGGREQYF. DNA of the CDR3: TGCGCCAGCAGCCTACGGACAGGGGGGCGTGAGCAGTACTTC.